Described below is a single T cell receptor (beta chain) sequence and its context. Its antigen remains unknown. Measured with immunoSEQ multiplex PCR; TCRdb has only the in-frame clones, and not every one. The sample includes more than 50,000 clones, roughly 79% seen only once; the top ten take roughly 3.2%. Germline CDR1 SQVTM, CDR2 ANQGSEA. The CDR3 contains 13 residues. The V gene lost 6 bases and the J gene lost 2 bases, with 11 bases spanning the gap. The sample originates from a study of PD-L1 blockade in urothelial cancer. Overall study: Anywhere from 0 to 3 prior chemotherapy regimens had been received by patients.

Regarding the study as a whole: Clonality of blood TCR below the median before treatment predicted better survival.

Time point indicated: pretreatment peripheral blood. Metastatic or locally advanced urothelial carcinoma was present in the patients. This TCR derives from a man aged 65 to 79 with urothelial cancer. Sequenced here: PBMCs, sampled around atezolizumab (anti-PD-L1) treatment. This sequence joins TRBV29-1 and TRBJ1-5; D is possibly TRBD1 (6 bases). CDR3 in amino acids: CSVQGVGNQPQHF. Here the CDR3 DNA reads TGCAGCGTACAGGGAGTGGGCAATCAGCCCCAGCATTTT.